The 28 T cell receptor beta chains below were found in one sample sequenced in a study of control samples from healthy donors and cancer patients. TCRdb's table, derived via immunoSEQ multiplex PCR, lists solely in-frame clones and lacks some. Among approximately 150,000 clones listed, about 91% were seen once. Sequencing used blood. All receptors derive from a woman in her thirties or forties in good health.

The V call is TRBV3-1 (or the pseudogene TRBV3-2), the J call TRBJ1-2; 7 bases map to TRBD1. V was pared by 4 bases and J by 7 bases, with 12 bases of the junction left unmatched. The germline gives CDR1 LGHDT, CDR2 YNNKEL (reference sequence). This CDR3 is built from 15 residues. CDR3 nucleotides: TGTGCCAGCAGCCGGGCAGGGGGACCCCCGGGTGGCTACACCTTC. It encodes CASSRAGGPPGGYTF.

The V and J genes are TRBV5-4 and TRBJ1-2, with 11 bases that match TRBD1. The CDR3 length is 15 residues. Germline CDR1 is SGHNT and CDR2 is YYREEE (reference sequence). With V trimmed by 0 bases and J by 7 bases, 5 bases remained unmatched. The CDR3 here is CASSLGGQGVGGYTF. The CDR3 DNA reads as TGTGCCAGCAGCTTGGGGGGACAGGGGGTAGGTGGCTACACCTTC.

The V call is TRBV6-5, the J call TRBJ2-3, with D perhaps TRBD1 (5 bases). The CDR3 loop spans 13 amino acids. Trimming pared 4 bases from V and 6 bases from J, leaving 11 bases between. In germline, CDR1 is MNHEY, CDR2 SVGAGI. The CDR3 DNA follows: TGTGCCAGCAGTTCTACCAGGGTGGATACGCAGTATTTT. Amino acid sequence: CASSSTRVDTQYF.

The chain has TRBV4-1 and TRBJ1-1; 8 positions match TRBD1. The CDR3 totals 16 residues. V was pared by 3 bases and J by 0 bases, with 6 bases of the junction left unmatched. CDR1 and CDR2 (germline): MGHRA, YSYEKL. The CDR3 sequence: CASSQSDRAMNTEAFF. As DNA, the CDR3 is TGCGCCAGCAGCCAGTCGGACAGGGCAATGAACACTGAAGCTTTCTTT.

The CDR3: CASSLGAGTGGSPLHF. Here the CDR3 DNA reads TGTGCCAGCAGCTTGGGGGCAGGGACAGGCGGTTCACCCCTCCACTTT. The V call is TRBV5-4, the J call TRBJ1-6; TRBD1 aligns across 8 bases. CDR3 size: 16 residues. Germline V gene sequence: CDR1 SGHNT, CDR2 YYREEE (reference sequence). V lost 0 bases to trimming and J lost 9 bases; unmatched junction nucleotides: 8. The variable domain in full, completed from reference TRBV5-4 and TRBJ1-6, reads ETGVTQSPTHLIKTRGQQVTLRCSSQSGHNTVSWYQQALGQGPQFIFQYYREEENGRGNFPPRFSGLQFPNYSSELNVNALELDDSALYLCASSLGAGTGGSPLHFGNGTRLTVT.

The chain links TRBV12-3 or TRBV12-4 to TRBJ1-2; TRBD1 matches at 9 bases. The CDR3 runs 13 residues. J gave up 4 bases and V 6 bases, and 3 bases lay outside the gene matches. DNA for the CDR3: TGTGCCAGCAGCTGGGGACAGGGCTATGGCTACACCTTC. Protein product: CASSWGQGYGYTF.

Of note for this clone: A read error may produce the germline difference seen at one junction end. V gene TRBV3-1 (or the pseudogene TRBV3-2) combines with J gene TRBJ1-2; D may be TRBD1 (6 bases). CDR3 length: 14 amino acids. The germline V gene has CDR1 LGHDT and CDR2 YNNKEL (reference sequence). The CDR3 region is CASSQGLAHNRQVF. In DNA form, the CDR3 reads TGTGCCAGCAGCCAAGGATTGGCCCACAACCGACAGGTCTTC.

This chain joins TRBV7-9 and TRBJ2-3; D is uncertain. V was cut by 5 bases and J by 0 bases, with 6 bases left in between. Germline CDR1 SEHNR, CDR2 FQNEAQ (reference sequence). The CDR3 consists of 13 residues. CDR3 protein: CASSAPSTDTQYF. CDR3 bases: TGTGCCAGCAGCGCACCCAGCACAGATACGCAGTATTTT.

The CDR3 is CASSLGGLGSYNEQFF. In nucleotides, the CDR3 is TGTGCCAGCAGCCTCGGGGGGCTTGGATCCTACAATGAGCAGTTCTTC. J is TRBJ2-1 and V is TRBV3-1 (or the pseudogene TRBV3-2), with a weak D call TRBD2 (7 bases). V was shortened by 4 bases and J by 1 base, with 14 bases between the two germline ends. The CDR3 is made up of 16 amino acids. Germline CDR1 reads LGHDT; CDR2 reads YNNKEL (reference sequence).

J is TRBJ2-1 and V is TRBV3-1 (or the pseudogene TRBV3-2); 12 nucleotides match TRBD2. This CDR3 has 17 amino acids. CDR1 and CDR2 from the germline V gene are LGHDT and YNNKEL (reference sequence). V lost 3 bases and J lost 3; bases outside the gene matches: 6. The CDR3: CASSQGGLAGFYNEQFF. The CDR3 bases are TGTGCCAGCAGCCAGGGTGGACTAGCGGGGTTCTACAATGAGCAGTTCTTC.

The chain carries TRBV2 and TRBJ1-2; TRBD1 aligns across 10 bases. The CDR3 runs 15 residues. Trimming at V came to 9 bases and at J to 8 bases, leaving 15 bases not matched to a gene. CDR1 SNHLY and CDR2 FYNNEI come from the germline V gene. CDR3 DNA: TGTGCCAGATCCCCCGGGACAGGGGTACCGGAGGGCTACACCTTC. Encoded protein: CARSPGTGVPEGYTF. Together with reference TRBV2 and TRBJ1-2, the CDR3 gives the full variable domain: EPEVTQTPSHQVTQMGQEVILRCVPISNHLYFYWYRQILGQKVEFLVSFYNNEISEKSEIFDDQFSVERPDGSNFTLKIRSTKLEDSAMYFCARSPGTGVPEGYTFGSGTRLTVV.

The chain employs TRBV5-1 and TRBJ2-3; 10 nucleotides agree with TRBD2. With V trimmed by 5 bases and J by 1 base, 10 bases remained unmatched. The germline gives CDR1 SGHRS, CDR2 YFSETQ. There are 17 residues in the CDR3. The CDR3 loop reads CASSHPSGTSGTDTQYF. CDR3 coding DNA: TGCGCCAGCAGTCACCCCTCCGGGACTAGCGGCACAGATACGCAGTATTTT.

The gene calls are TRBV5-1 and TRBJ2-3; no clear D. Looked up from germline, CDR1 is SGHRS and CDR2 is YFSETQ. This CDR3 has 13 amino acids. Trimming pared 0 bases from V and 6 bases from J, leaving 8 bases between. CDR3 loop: CASSLVPSDTQYF. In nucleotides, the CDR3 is TGCGCCAGCAGCTTGGTACCTTCGGATACGCAGTATTTT. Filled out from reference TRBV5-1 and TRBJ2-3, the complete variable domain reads KAGVTQTPRYLIKTRGQQVTLSCSPISGHRSVSWYQQTPGQGLQFLFEYFSETQRNKGNFPGRFSGRQFSNSRSEMNVSTLELGDSALYLCASSLVPSDTQYFGPGTRLTVL.

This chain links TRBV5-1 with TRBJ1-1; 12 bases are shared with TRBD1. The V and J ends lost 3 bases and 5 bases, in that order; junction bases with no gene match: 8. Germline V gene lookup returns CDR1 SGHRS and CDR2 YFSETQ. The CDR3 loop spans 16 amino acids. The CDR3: CASSSGTGGFMTEAFF. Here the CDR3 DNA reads TGCGCCAGCAGCTCCGGGACAGGGGGCTTTATGACTGAAGCTTTCTTT.

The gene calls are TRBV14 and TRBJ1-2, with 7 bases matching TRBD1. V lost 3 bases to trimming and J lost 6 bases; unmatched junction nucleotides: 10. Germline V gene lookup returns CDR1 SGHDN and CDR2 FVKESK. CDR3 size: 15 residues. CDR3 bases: TGTGCCAGCAGCCAGGAACGACAGGGTCAAGATGGCTACACCTTC. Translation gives CASSQERQGQDGYTF.

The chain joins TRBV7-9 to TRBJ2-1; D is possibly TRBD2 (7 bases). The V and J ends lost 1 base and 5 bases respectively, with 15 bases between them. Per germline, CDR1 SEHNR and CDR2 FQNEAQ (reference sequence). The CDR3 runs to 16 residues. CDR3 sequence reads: CASSLGFAGANNEQFF. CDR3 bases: TGTGCCAGCAGCTTAGGTTTTGCGGGGGCTAACAATGAGCAGTTCTTC. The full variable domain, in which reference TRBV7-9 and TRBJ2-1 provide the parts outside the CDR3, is DTGVSQNPRHKITKRGQNVTFRCDPISEHNRLYWYRQTLGQGPEFLTYFQNEAQLEKSRLLSDRFSAERPKGSFSTLEIQRTEQGDSAMYLCASSLGFAGANNEQFFGPGTRLTVL.

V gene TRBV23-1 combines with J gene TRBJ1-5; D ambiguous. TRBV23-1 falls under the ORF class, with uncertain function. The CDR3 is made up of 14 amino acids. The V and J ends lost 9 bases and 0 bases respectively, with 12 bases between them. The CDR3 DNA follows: TGCGCCAGGATTGTTCCGTATAGCAATCAGCCCCAGCATTTT. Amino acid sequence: CARIVPYSNQPQHF.

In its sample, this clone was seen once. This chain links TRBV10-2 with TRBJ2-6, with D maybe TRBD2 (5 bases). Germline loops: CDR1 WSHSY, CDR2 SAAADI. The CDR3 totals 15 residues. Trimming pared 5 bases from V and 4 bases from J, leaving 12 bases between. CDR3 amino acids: CASSTNSGGANVLTF. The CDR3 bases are TGCGCCAGCAGTACCAATTCGGGGGGGGCCAACGTCCTGACTTTC.

CDR3: CASSATGSGGPRREQYF. The DNA of the CDR3 is TGTGCCAGCAGTGCAACAGGGAGCGGGGGGCCTCGTCGGGAGCAGTACTTC. The genes are TRBV28 and TRBJ2-7; 9 bases line up with TRBD2. Germline values: CDR1 MDHEN, CDR2 SYDVKM. V gave up 5 bases and J gave up 7 bases; unmatched junction bases: 18. The CDR3 extends over 17 amino acids.

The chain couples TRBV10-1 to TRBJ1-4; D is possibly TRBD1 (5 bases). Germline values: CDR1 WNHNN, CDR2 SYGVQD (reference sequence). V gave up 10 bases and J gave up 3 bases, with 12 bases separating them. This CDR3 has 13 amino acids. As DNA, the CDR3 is TGCGCCACTCAACAGGTCGCTAATGAAAAACTGTTTTTT. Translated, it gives CATQQVANEKLFF.

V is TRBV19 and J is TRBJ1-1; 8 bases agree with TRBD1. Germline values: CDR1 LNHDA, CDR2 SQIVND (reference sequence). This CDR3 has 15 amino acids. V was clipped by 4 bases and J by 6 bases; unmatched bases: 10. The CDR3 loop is CASSTIRQGTAEAFF. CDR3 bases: TGTGCCAGTAGTACTATTCGACAGGGGACGGCTGAAGCTTTCTTT.

CDR3: CASSPGTGAYNEQFF. CDR3 DNA: TGTGCCAGCAGCCCCGGGACAGGGGCCTACAATGAGCAGTTCTTC. The chain joins TRBV11-3 to TRBJ2-1, with 10 bases that match TRBD1. The V gene end was trimmed by 5 bases and the J gene end by 2 bases; junction bases not matched to a gene: 3. CDR1 and CDR2 from the germline V gene are SGHNT and YENEEA. The CDR3 runs 15 residues.

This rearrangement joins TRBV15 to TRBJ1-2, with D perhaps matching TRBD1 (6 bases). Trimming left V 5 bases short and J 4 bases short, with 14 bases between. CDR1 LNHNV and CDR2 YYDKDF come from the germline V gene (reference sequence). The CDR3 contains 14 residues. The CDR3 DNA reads TGTGCCACCAGCCACACCCGGGACATCTATGGCTACACCTTC. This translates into CATSHTRDIYGYTF.

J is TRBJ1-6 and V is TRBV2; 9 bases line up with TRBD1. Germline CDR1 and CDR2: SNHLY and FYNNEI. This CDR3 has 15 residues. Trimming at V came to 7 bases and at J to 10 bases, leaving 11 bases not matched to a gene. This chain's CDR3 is CASIRDRATGSPLHF. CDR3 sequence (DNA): TGTGCCAGCATAAGGGACAGGGCGACTGGGTCACCCCTCCACTTT.

The CDR3 protein is CASSPGGAGGELFF. The CDR3 nucleotides read TGTGCCAGCAGCCCCGGGGGGGCCGGCGGGGAGCTGTTTTTT. The chain links TRBV7-9 to TRBJ2-2; TRBD2 aligns across 8 bases. Germline V gives CDR1 SEHNR, CDR2 FQNEAQ (reference sequence). The J segment lost 7 bases and the V segment lost 5 bases, leaving 6 bases of the junction unmatched. This CDR3 has 14 amino acids. The full variable domain, in which reference TRBV7-9 and TRBJ2-2 provide the parts outside the CDR3, is DTGVSQNPRHKITKRGQNVTFRCDPISEHNRLYWYRQTLGQGPEFLTYFQNEAQLEKSRLLSDRFSAERPKGSFSTLEIQRTEQGDSAMYLCASSPGGAGGELFFGEGSRLTVL.

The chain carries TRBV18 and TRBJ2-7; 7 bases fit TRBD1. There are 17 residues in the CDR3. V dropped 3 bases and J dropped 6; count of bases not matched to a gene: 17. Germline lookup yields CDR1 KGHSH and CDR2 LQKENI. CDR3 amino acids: CASSPSTPTGTDLEQYF. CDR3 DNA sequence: TGTGCCAGCTCACCGTCGACCCCAACTGGGACAGATCTCGAGCAGTACTTC.

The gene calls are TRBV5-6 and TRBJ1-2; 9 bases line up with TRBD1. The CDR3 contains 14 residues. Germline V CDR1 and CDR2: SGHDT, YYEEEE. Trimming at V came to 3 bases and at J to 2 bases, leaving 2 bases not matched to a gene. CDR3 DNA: TGTGCCAGCAGCTGGACAGGGGAGAACTATGGCTACACCTTC. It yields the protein CASSWTGENYGYTF.

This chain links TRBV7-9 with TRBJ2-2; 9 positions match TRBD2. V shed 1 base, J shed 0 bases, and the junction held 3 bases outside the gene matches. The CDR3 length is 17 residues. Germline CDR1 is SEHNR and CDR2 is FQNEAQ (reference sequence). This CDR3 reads CASSLGLAGTNTGELFF. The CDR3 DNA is TGTGCCAGCAGCTTAGGGCTAGCGGGGACGAACACCGGGGAGCTGTTTTTT.